Listed below are T cell receptor beta chains from one sample, sequenced in a study of blood T cells in healthy people across ages. Each CDR3 protein is one row after TCRdb ran MiXCR on the 5' RACE reads. Found here are around 650,000 distinct CDR3 sequences, around 41% of them singletons; the top ten hold about 30%. Material: blood. The receptors originated from an elderly man in good health. CDR3s include the opening cysteine and the closing phenylalanine or tryptophan. The D gene is left open where the match is weak. Expanded clones get a size class; other rows say once, few or many, or leave the size out.

few	TRBJ2-1	TRBD2	TRBV20-1	TGCAGTGCTAGACTAGCGGACAATGAGCAGTTCTTC	CSARLADNEQFF
NA	TRBJ2-2	NA	TRBV9	TGTGCCAGCAGCGTAGAGGGCGGGAACACCGGGGAGCTGTTTTTT	CASSVEGGNTGELFF
NA	TRBJ1-5	TRBD1	TRBV14	TGTGCCAGCAGCCAGGGACAGGGGGCTAATCAGCCCCAGCATTTT	CASSQGQGANQPQHF
many	TRBJ2-3	NA	TRBV29-1	TGCAGCGGGGGGAGCACAGATACGCAGTATTTT	CSGGSTDTQYF
NA	TRBJ2-1	NA	TRBV3-1	TGTGCCAGCAGCCAAGAAGGCCCTAGCTCGCGGAATGAGCAGTTCTTC	CASSQEGPSSRNEQFF
NA	TRBJ2-7	TRBD1	TRBV4-1	TGCGCCAGCAGCCACACCCGGGGAGGACAGGGGAGCTCCCACGAGCAGTACTTC	CASSHTRGGQGSSHEQYF
NA	TRBJ2-1	NA	TRBV20-1	TGCAGTGCTAACCACTACAATGAGCAGTTCTTC	CSANHYNEQFF
NA	TRBJ2-7	TRBD2	TRBV27	TGTGCCAGCAGCCCCGCCTCACGAGGGACTAGCGGGAGACCCACCTCCTACGAGCAGTACTTC	CASSPASRGTSGRPTSYEQYF
NA	TRBJ1-2	NA	TRBV12-3/TRBV12-4	TGTGCCAGCAACGCGATCAACCCAGAAGCCCCGGGGTATAGAGATGGCTACACCTTC	CASNAINPEAPGYRDGYTF
NA	TRBJ2-5	NA	TRBV9	TGTGCCAGCAGTCCAATAGCGGTACGCCAAGAGACCCAGTACTTC	CASSPIAVRQETQYF
NA	TRBJ2-7	TRBD1	TRBV20-1	TGCAGTGCTAGTCAGCCCGGACAGGCCTCCTACGAGCAGTACTTC	CSASQPGQASYEQYF
NA	TRBJ1-4	NA	TRBV3-1	TGTGCCAGCAGCCCTTACGGGAATGTTGATGAAAAACTGTTTTTT	CASSPYGNVDEKLFF
few	TRBJ2-3	TRBD2	TRBV4-1	TGCGCCAGCAGCCTCCGGACTAGCGGCCTCACAGATACGCAGTATTTT	CASSLRTSGLTDTQYF